The 8 T cell receptor beta chains presented below share a single source sample, sequenced in a study of beta chain features in type 1 diabetes. The investigators reverse transcribed all of the isolated RNA, so they sequenced expressed TCRB transcripts. This table comes from immunoSEQ multiplex PCR, and its TCRdb copy is limited to in-frame clones, with some not included. The sample carries 120,000 to 150,000 clones, around 50% recorded once. Specimen: Tregs from blood. The receptors originated from a man younger than 35 in good health.

The chain combines TRBV7-2 with TRBJ2-7, with 7 positions matching TRBD1. Unmatched junction bases numbered 13, after V lost 0 bases and J lost 5 bases. Germline V gene lookup returns CDR1 SGHTA and CDR2 FQGNSA. This CDR3 has 17 residues. CDR3 loop: CASSLAGPGGSINEQYF. DNA of the CDR3: TGTGCCAGCAGCTTAGCGGGTCCAGGGGGTAGTATTAACGAGCAGTACTTC.

This clone was counted between two and nine times. The chain joins TRBV29-1 to TRBJ1-2; TRBD1 matches 10 bases. CDR3 length equals 16 residues. CDR1 is SQVTM, CDR2 ANQGSEA, per germline. CDR3 coding DNA: TGCTCGTTGGGGGGCCCGCGACAGGGGGCGAACTATGGCTACACCTTC. Translating gives CSLGGPRQGANYGYTF.

V usage is TRBV2 and J usage is TRBJ1-6; a weak D match, TRBD1 (5 bases). Germline V gene sequence: CDR1 SNHLY, CDR2 FYNNEI. Trimming removed 5 bases from V and 0 bases from J, with 14 bases in between. The CDR3 has 17 residues. The CDR3 region is CASSPREPSSYNSPLHF. The CDR3 DNA sequence: TGTGCCAGCAGTCCCAGGGAACCCAGCTCCTATAATTCACCCCTCCACTTT.

The V and J genes are TRBV23-1 and TRBJ2-6; D remains unclear. TRBV23-1 is filed as an ORF, its function uncertain. This CDR3 spans 15 amino acids. V was pared by 8 bases and J by 6 bases, with 17 bases between. CDR3 DNA: TGCGCCAGCGGAACAGTGGGTTCTTTGGCCAACGTCCTGACTTTC. This translates into CASGTVGSLANVLTF.

This chain joins TRBV27 and TRBJ1-1; 10 bases align to TRBD1. Germline V gene lookup returns CDR1 MNHEY and CDR2 SMNVEV (reference sequence). This CDR3 region has 15 residues. J was trimmed by 11 bases and V by 5 bases; bases with no gene match: 14. The CDR3 loop reads CASSQSGTGVLSAFF. The CDR3, as DNA: TGTGCCAGCAGTCAGTCCGGGACAGGGGTCTTGTCGGCTTTCTTT.

The CDR3 here is CASYPGQGTEQFF. As DNA, the CDR3 is TGTGCCAGCTACCCGGGACAGGGTACTGAGCAGTTCTTC. J is TRBJ2-1 and V is TRBV18, with 9 bases fitting TRBD1. The CDR3 consists of 13 residues. The germline gives CDR1 KGHSH, CDR2 LQKENI. J lost 9 bases, V lost 7 bases, and 7 bases had no gene match.

The gene calls are TRBV30 and TRBJ1-1, with 7 nucleotides matching TRBD1. Germline CDR1 and CDR2: GTSNPN and SVGIG (reference sequence). The junction had 10 bases not matched to a gene; V was cut back by 6 bases and J by 0 bases. CDR3 size: 15 residues. DNA for the CDR3: TGTGCCTGCCCGGCCCACAGGGGAATGAACACTGAAGCTTTCTTT. Protein product: CACPAHRGMNTEAFF. Complete variable domain (other parts from reference TRBV30 and TRBJ1-1): SQTIHQWPATLVQPVGSPLSLECTVEGTSNPNLYWYRQAAGRGLQLLFYSVGIGQISSEVPQNLSASRPQDRQFILSSKKLLLSDSGFYLCACPAHRGMNTEAFFGQGTRLTVV.

This clone was counted only a few times. The V call is TRBV5-1, the J call TRBJ2-1; 7 nucleotides agree with TRBD1. The V gene's germline CDR1 is SGHRS and CDR2 YFSETQ. V gave up 5 bases and J gave up 10 bases; unmatched junction bases: 3. The CDR3 has 11 amino acids. The CDR3 spells CASRTGVEQFF. As DNA, the CDR3 is TGCGCCAGCAGAACAGGGGTAGAGCAGTTCTTC.